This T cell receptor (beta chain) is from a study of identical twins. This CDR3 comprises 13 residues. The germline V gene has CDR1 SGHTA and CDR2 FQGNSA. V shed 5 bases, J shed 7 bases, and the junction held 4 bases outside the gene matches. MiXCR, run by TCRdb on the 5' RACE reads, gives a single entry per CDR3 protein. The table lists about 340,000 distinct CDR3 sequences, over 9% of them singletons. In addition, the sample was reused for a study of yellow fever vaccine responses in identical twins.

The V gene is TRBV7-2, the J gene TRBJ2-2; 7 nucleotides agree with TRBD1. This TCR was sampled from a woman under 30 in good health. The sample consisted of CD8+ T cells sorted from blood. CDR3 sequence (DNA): TGTGCCAGCAGCGAACGACAGGGCGGGGAGCTGTTTTTT. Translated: CASSERQGGELFF.